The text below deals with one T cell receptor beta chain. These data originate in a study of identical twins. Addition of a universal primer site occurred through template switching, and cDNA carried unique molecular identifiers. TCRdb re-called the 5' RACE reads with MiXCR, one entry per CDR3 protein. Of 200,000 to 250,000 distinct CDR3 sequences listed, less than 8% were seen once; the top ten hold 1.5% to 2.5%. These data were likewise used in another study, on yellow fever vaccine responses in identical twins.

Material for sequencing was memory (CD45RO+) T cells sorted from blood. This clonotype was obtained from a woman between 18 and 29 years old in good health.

The CDR3 nucleotides are TGTGCCACCAGTTCACTCCAATGGGATACGCAGTATTTT. Encoded protein: CATSSLQWDTQYF. This chain joins TRBV24-1 and TRBJ2-3; D is unclear. The CDR3 has 13 residues. Germline CDR1 reads KGHDR; CDR2 reads SFDVKD. Trimming removed 6 bases from V and 6 bases from J, with 12 bases in between.